This section outlines one TCR beta chain sequence together with its context. Its antigen is not known. The method was immunoSEQ multiplex PCR; TCRdb's version includes in-frame clones alone and lacks a portion of them. The sample includes roughly 100,000 clones, about 90% seen only once; the top ten take 7% to 9%. The entry originates in a study of T cell responses to AZD1222 COVID-19 vaccine. General observations from the study: Just six or seven AZD1222 recipients tested seropositive at baseline.

V was cut by 4 bases and J by 2 bases, with 11 bases left in between. CDR1 is LGHNA, CDR2 YNFKEQ, per germline. The CDR3 loop spans 14 amino acids. Pooled samples include second doses given at about 4 or 12 weeks. Sequenced here: peripheral blood, sampled 28 days after the second AZD1222 dose. This chain joins TRBV4-2 and TRBJ1-2, with TRBD1 as a possible D gene (6 bases). This receptor was obtained from an adult who received the AZD1222 COVID-19 vaccine. The CDR3 DNA sequence: TGTGCCAGCAGCCTTGACACAGGGAACTATGGCTACACCTTC. Translating gives CASSLDTGNYGYTF.